This entry describes one TCR beta chain. Its cognate antigen is unknown. The data were taken from a study of blood T cells in healthy people across ages. Trimming took 4 bases from V and 11 from J, leaving 26 bases between them. CDR1 and CDR2 from the germline V gene are DFQATT and SNEGSKA (reference sequence). The CDR3 is 15 residues long. Drawing of peripheral blood yielded about 9.7 milliliters from each donor. No fewer than 6.5 million PBMCs went into each sample. Alongside a J-beta primer mix, a sample-barcoded 5' primer served in a second PCR lasting about 7 to 11 cycles. MiXCR was run by TCRdb on the 5' RACE reads, yielding one entry per CDR3 protein. The sample lists 700,000 or so distinct CDR3 sequences, roughly 41% occurring once. Whole-study results and caveats: Diversity was higher, and naive CD4+ cells more numerous, in long-lived donors than in aged donors. Unknown CMV status may confound age-related changes in expanded clones.

The sequence came from an elderly man in good health. V gene TRBV20-1 combines with J gene TRBJ2-5; D is perhaps TRBD1 or TRBD2 (6 bases each). Sequencing was done on a sample of blood. The CDR3 nucleotides are TGCAGTGCTACCGCCGGGATAGGGGGGAGGTGGGAGCAGTACTTC. Translation: CSATAGIGGRWEQYF.